This T cell receptor (beta chain) derives from a study of cytomegalovirus exposure and HLA in healthy donors. Looking at the study overall: Roughly 89 million unique TCR sequences came from HLA-typed donors in an early release. Among the 400 or so donors who were genotyped, about 86% fell in the genetic ancestry cluster that is associated with self-reported Caucasian donors. Study-level findings and limits: Previous analysis showed most TCR beta V segments were productive about 90% or about 30% of the time.

This CDR3 has 14 amino acids. Germline V gene lookup returns CDR1 SNHLY and CDR2 FYNNEI. The J segment lost 6 bases and the V segment lost 2 bases, leaving 5 bases of the junction unmatched. On this clone itself: Antigen specificity is unknown.

Absent from the records is this donor's CMV serostatus. Use of 60 Vbeta and 13 Jbeta primers characterized the PCR. Libraries were prepared by immunoSEQ multiplex PCR; TCRdb keeps only in-frame clonotypes and omits some of them. The table lists around 92,000 clones, about 76% of them singletons. The V and J genes are TRBV2 and TRBJ1-2, with TRBD1 matching 8 bases. Sequencing input: PBMCs. The source of this sequence is a human donor in good health. CDR3 protein: CASSELRQGNGYTF. DNA for the CDR3: TGTGCCAGCAGTGAACTACGACAGGGGAATGGCTACACCTTC.